These T cell receptor beta chains were read from a single sample in a study of high-grade serous ovarian cancer treatment subgroups. Generated by immunoSEQ multiplex PCR, the TCRdb table keeps only in-frame clones and is missing some. Counted here are just over 35,000 clones, about four fifths occurring once; the ten biggest clones make up about 3%. Sequencing was done on a sample of tumor tissue. The receptors stem from a human donor with high-grade serous ovarian cancer. Each CDR3 is given with its conserved first and last residue. D genes are given only for firm matches. For some rows the clone size is stated as once, few or many, or as a class when expanded; others skip it.

D gene,clone size,V gene,J gene,CDR3 DNA,CDR3 protein
.,.,TRBV15,TRBJ1-1,TGTGCCACCAGCAGAGTTGGAACCAACACTGAAGCTTTCTTT,CATSRVGTNTEAFF
TRBD1,.,TRBV28,TRBJ2-3,TGTGCCAGCAGTCCCGGGACAGGGGTGAGTTGGCCAGATACGCAGTATTTT,CASSPGTGVSWPDTQYF
.,.,TRBV2,TRBJ1-2,TGTGCCAGCAACGGAAGGGCCCTTAACTATGGCTACACCTTC,CASNGRALNYGYTF
.,.,TRBV14,TRBJ1-6,TGTGCCAGCAGCCAAAGTTTAGGTTCACCCCTCCACTTT,CASSQSLGSPLHF
TRBD1,.,TRBV15,TRBJ2-7,TGTGCCACCAGCAGCCCGGGACAGAGCTCCTACGAGCAGTACTTC,CATSSPGQSSYEQYF
.,.,TRBV5-4,TRBJ2-7,TGTGCCAGCAGCTTGGGGGGCTTCGAGCAGTACTTC,CASSLGGFEQYF
.,.,TRBV7-2,TRBJ2-1,TGTGCCAGCAGCTTCGGGGGGCCGTACAATGAGCAGTTCTTC,CASSFGGPYNEQFF
.,.,TRBV19,TRBJ2-2,TGTGCCACCACGCGTGGGGGTGTCACCGGGGAGCTGTTTTTT,CATTRGGVTGELFF
TRBD2,.,TRBV7-2,TRBJ2-7,TGTGCCAGCAGCTTTTCGGGACTAGCTTCCTACGAGCAGTACTTC,CASSFSGLASYEQYF
TRBD2,.,TRBV11-3,TRBJ2-1,TGTGCCAGCGTAGGCGGGTCAGCGGGAGTGGTAGGTGAGCAGTTCTTC,CASVGGSAGVVGEQFF
.,.,TRBV19,TRBJ2-5,TGTGCCAGTAGTATGGGGCTTCGGGAGACCCAGTACTTC,CASSMGLRETQYF
.,few,TRBV4-3,TRBJ2-1,TGCGCCAGCAGCCAGGGAATTACCGGGAGGCAGTTCTTC,CASSQGITGRQFF
.,.,TRBV7-2,TRBJ1-6,TGTGCCAGCAGCTTCCCCGCAGATTCACCCCTCCACTTT,CASSFPADSPLHF
.,.,TRBV11-2,TRBJ2-1,TGTGCCAGCAGCTTAGAGGCGGCCATTCGGCAGGAGCAGTTCTTC,CASSLEAAIRQEQFF
.,once,TRBV1,TRBJ2-5,TGCACCAGCAACTACCGGGACATAACCCGGGAGACCCAGTACTTC,CTSNYRDITRETQYF
.,.,TRBV6-5,TRBJ2-1,TGTGCCAGCAGTTACGGCCCCGGGGAGAAGAATGAGCAGTTCTTC,CASSYGPGEKNEQFF
.,few,TRBV7-2,TRBJ1-1,TGTGCCAGCCTTATAAAGGGTAGAGGTGAAGCTTTCTTT,CASLIKGRGEAFF
.,.,TRBV6-5,TRBJ2-7,TGTGCCAGCAGTTACTCGCCTCCGGGCCTACAGTACTTC,CASSYSPPGLQYF
.,.,TRBV5-6,TRBJ1-2,.,CASSFLWGHYGYTF
.,.,TRBV5-3,TRBJ1-1,TGTGCCAGAAGCACAAGGAGGACAGAAAGTCAAGAAGCTTTCTTT,CARSTRRTESQEAFF
.,once,TRBV13,TRBJ2-7,TGTGCCAGCAGCTCCCCGACAGAAGCCTACGAGCAGTACTTC,CASSSPTEAYEQYF
.,once,TRBV28,TRBJ2-3,TGTGCCAGCAGTTTGCGGTCAGATACGCAGTATTTT,CASSLRSDTQYF
.,.,TRBV5-4,TRBJ1-1,TGTGCCAGCAGCGGGGACGGAAATGAAGCTTTCTTT,CASSGDGNEAFF
TRBD1,.,TRBV4-2,TRBJ2-6,TGTGCCAGCAGCCAGTACCCGGGACAGGGGGGGTTGGGGGCCAACGTCCTGACTTTC,CASSQYPGQGGLGANVLTF
TRBD1,.,TRBV4-3,TRBJ1-5,TGCGCCAGCAGCGAGGACAGGGGGTTGAGTAGGCCCCAGCATTTT,CASSEDRGLSRPQHF
.,.,TRBV15,TRBJ2-2,TGTGCCACCAGCAGAGATTATTTCAGTGGTGCTCCGACCGGGGAGCTGTTTTTT,CATSRDYFSGAPTGELFF
TRBD2,.,TRBV28,TRBJ2-1,TGTGCCAGCAGTTTATGGGACTGGACTAGCGGGAGGAGAAATGAGCAGTTCTTC,CASSLWDWTSGRRNEQFF
.,.,TRBV7-2,TRBJ1-1,TGTGCCAGCAGCTTATTTTGGGGCTTCGAAGCTTTCTTT,CASSLFWGFEAFF
.,few,TRBV19,TRBJ1-1,TGTGCCAGTAGTACCCGGACGGACAAAGCTTTCTTT,CASSTRTDKAFF
.,.,TRBV6-5,TRBJ1-1,TGTGCCAGCAGTTACTCCGGGATAAGCATGAACACTGAAGCTTTCTTT,CASSYSGISMNTEAFF
.,.,TRBV29-1,TRBJ1-1,TGCAGCGCCTACCGGCTACTGAACACTGAAGCTTTCTTT,CSAYRLLNTEAFF
.,.,TRBV7-9,TRBJ2-7,TGTGCCAGCACGGCTGGGGGGTTCTCCTACGAGCAGTACTTC,CASTAGGFSYEQYF
.,.,TRBV27,TRBJ1-5,TGTGCCAGCAGTCCTACCGGGGGCGGTCAGCCCCAGCATTTT,CASSPTGGGQPQHF
.,.,TRBV27,TRBJ2-7,TGTGCCAGCAGTTTGACATGGGTAGGGTACGAGCAGTACTTC,CASSLTWVGYEQYF
.,once,TRBV14,TRBJ2-3,TGTGCCAGCGAGACGAGCAAGGAGGGCACAGATACGCAGTATTTT,CASETSKEGTDTQYF
.,.,TRBV28,TRBJ1-1,TGTGCCAGCAATAGGCCATTGAACACTGAAGCTTTCTTT,CASNRPLNTEAFF